One and the same sample provided the 8 T cell receptor beta chains below, sequenced in a study of PD-1 blockade in classical Hodgkin lymphoma (dated by TCRdb to 2019 to 2021). The time point label, as the study defines it: newly diagnosed, previously untreated cHL patient sample. The library relied on the immunoSEQ multiplex PCR assay. Here the immuneACCESS table is served through TCRdb, limited to in-frame sequences with V and J called. Missing clones are a known gap in these copies; in checked studies unresolved V genes cover under half, and the rest lacks a known reason. In this sample the table shows over 25,000 clones, 90% to 95% of which occur a single time. The top ten clonotypes cover about 2.3% of the sample. The material sequenced was peripheral blood mononuclear cells (PBMCs). Receptors originate from a human donor with classical Hodgkin lymphoma.

The chain couples TRBV10-1 to TRBJ2-3; possible D gene TRBD2, 5 bases. Germline CDR1 reads WNHNN; CDR2 reads SYGVQD (reference sequence). The CDR3 extends over 14 amino acids. V shed 3 bases and J shed 2 bases, with 9 bases lying between them. This CDR3 reads CASSERGITDTQYF. The CDR3 coding sequence is TGCGCCAGCAGTGAACGGGGTATCACAGATACGCAGTATTTT.

The V call is TRBV9, the J call TRBJ1-1; D might be TRBD1 (5 bases). The V gene lost 6 bases and the J gene lost 2 bases, with 11 bases spanning the gap. The CDR3 totals 13 residues. Looked up from germline, CDR1 is SGDLS and CDR2 is YYNGEE. The CDR3 DNA reads TGTGCCAGCAAAGGCAGGGATAACACTGAAGCTTTCTTT. This gives the protein CASKGRDNTEAFF.

For the CDR3, the DNA is TGTGCCAGCCCACTCATTGGGGCACCCACTGAAGCTTTCTTT. This encodes CASPLIGAPTEAFF. J is TRBJ1-1 and V is TRBV6-1; the D gene is possibly TRBD1 (5 bases). Trimming removed 8 bases at V and 4 bases at J, with 17 bases between. From germline, CDR1 is MNHNS and CDR2 SASEGT. The CDR3 has 14 amino acids.

The chain has TRBV5-1 and TRBJ2-7, with D unclear. Germline V gene lookup returns CDR1 SGHRS and CDR2 YFSETQ. Deletions cut 6 bases from V and 2 bases from J, with 15 bases between. The CDR3 is 14 residues long. The chain's CDR3 is CASNPVTGPYEQYF. The CDR3 DNA sequence: TGCGCCAGCAACCCAGTCACGGGCCCCTACGAGCAGTACTTC.

The gene calls are TRBV7-3 and TRBJ2-5; 9 bases agree with TRBD1. Trimming took 5 bases from V and 5 from J; bases not matched to a gene: 3. CDR1 is SGHTA and CDR2 is FQGTGA in the germline V gene. The CDR3 runs to 13 residues. CDR3 DNA: TGTGCCAGCAGCAACAGGGGGCGGGAGACCCAGTACTTC. Translation: CASSNRGRETQYF.

As concerns this clone: Relative to the germline gene, one junction end is altered; a read error may explain this. The V and J genes are TRBV5-1 and TRBJ2-2, with 7 bases identical to TRBD2. CDR3 length: 16 amino acids. Germline CDR1 reads SGHRS; CDR2 reads YFSETQ. In nucleotides, the CDR3 is TGCGCCACCAGCCTACCCGGGACTACCTACACCGGGGAGCTGTTTTTT. Encoded protein: CATSLPGTTYTGELFF.

The J gene is TRBJ2-5, the V gene TRBV6-1; D may be TRBD2 (5 bases). With 6 bases removed from V and 4 bases from J, the gap between germline ends came to 12 bases. Per germline, CDR1 MNHNS and CDR2 SASEGT. This CDR3 region has 13 residues. DNA for the CDR3: TGTGCCAGCAGGGATAGGGAGTCAGAGACCCAGTACTTC. It is translated as CASRDRESETQYF.

CDR3: CASSPVETGRNTIYF. The CDR3 bases are TGTGCCAGCTCACCAGTTGAAACGGGCCGAAACACCATATATTTT. The genes are TRBV18 and TRBJ1-3; D remains unclear. CDR3 length equals 15 residues. Germline lookup yields CDR1 KGHSH and CDR2 LQKENI. The germline V and J ends were trimmed by 2 bases and 5 bases, with 13 bases remaining between them.